This T cell receptor beta chain was observed in a study of OX40 agonist ivuxolimab in advanced cancers. On the study more broadly: Those treated in dose escalation had hepatocellular carcinoma, melanoma, renal cell cancer or head and neck cancer. There were three patients with partial responses, one having hepatocellular carcinoma and two cutaneous melanoma. Findings of the study overall: People who partly responded at 0.1-3.0 mg/kg had some of the least clonal expansion seen.

The V and J ends lost 2 bases and 4 bases, in that order; junction bases with no gene match: 8. The CDR3 is made up of 17 amino acids. The germline gives CDR1 MNHEY, CDR2 SMNVEV (reference sequence). Here immunoSEQ multiplex PCR was the method, and the copy in TCRdb shows in-frame clones only, minus some. This sample has over 70,000 clones, with 70% to 90% found just once. About this clone: The antigen is not known.

This sequence was found in an adult with an advanced solid tumor such as melanoma, head and neck, liver or kidney cancer. The sample consisted of CD4+ or CD8+ T cells sorted from blood, taken in a trial of the OX40 agonist ivuxolimab. V and J are TRBV27 and TRBJ2-1; 10 nucleotides align to TRBD1. This CDR3 reads CASSLAGQGVGYNEQFF. The CDR3 nucleotides read TGTGCCAGCAGTTTAGCAGGACAGGGGGTGGGATACAATGAGCAGTTCTTC.